This passage covers 22 T cell receptor beta chains from one sample sequenced in a study of TIL therapy for anti-PD-1-resistant metastatic lung cancer. Regarding time point: pre-treatment sample, taken before nivolumab and TIL therapy. Sequencing used immunoSEQ v3. Generated by immunoSEQ multiplex PCR, the TCRdb table keeps only in-frame clones and is missing some. This sample yields 20,000 to 25,000 clones, of which around 71% are seen a single time; around 1.8% belongs to the top ten. Material: blood, obtained at baseline. The receptors shown here come from a person between 30 and 79 years old with non-small cell lung cancer.

This clone is labeled medium-sized (0.01 to 0.1%). The chain carries TRBV3-1 (or the pseudogene TRBV3-2) and TRBJ1-5; D is uncertain. CDR1 and CDR2 from the germline V gene are LGHDT and YNNKEL (reference sequence). The length of the CDR3 is 13 residues. Trimming pared 2 bases from V and 4 bases from J, leaving 6 bases between. DNA of the CDR3: TGTGCCAGCAGCCAATCGCTGAATCAGCCCCAGCATTTT. The encoded protein is CASSQSLNQPQHF.

The chain joins TRBV6-6 to TRBJ1-5; 7 bases are a match to TRBD1. The CDR3 is 13 residues long. V gave up 9 bases and J gave up 7 bases; unmatched junction bases: 9. The germline V gene encodes CDR1 MNHNY and CDR2 SVGAGI (reference sequence). CDR3 DNA sequence: TGTGCCAGTGTACAGGGGTACGGACAGCCCCAGCATTTT. As protein: CASVQGYGQPQHF.

About this clone itself: One end of the junction does not line up with germline, which may come from a read error. The chain recombines TRBV7-2 with TRBJ2-5; 8 nucleotides line up with TRBD2. The CDR3 is 15 residues long. Germline V gene lookup returns CDR1 SGHTA and CDR2 FQGNSA. CDR3 bases: TGTGCCAGCAGCACTCGCGGGGGGCCGCTGGAAAAGTTGGACTTC. It is translated as CASSTRGGPLEKLDF.

This chain uses TRBV5-1 with TRBJ1-4; no clear D. In germline, CDR1 is SGHRS, CDR2 YFSETQ. This CDR3 is built from 14 residues. Trimming removed 0 bases from V and 6 bases from J, with 9 bases in between. CDR3 DNA: TGCGCCAGCAGCTTGGGTGGGCTGTATGAAAAACTGTTTTTT. Its protein is CASSLGGLYEKLFF. Together with reference TRBV5-1 and TRBJ1-4, the CDR3 gives the full variable domain: KAGVTQTPRYLIKTRGQQVTLSCSPISGHRSVSWYQQTPGQGLQFLFEYFSETQRNKGNFPGRFSGRQFSNSRSEMNVSTLELGDSALYLCASSLGGLYEKLFFGSGTQLSVL.

Here the CDR3 reads CASSSRGADTQYF. CDR3 nucleotides: TGTGCCAGCAGCAGCCGGGGGGCAGATACGCAGTATTTT. The chain is built from TRBV5-6 and TRBJ2-3; 7 bases agree with TRBD2. CDR3 length equals 13 residues. Germline V gene data show CDR1 as SGHDT and CDR2 as YYEEEE. Trimming removed 4 bases from V and 4 bases from J; junction bases left unmatched: 3.

This clone has more than one count but fewer than ten. The chain employs TRBV6-1 and TRBJ2-1, with 10 bases matching TRBD2. This CDR3 has 15 amino acids. V trimming: 3 bases; J trimming: 3 bases; junction bases outside the gene matches: 2. Germline loops: CDR1 MNHNS, CDR2 SASEGT. CDR3 bases: TGTGCCAGCAGTGAGGGACTAGCGAACTACAATGAGCAGTTCTTC. Translated: CASSEGLANYNEQFF.

In DNA, the CDR3 is TGTGCCAGCACTGGCAGGGGTCATCGAGAGACCCAGTACTTC. It yields the protein CASTGRGHRETQYF. The chain joins TRBV6-5 to TRBJ2-5; weak D call: TRBD1 (6 bases). Trimming took 7 bases from V and 4 from J, leaving 16 bases between them. This CDR3 region has 14 residues. CDR1 MNHEY and CDR2 SVGAGI come from the germline V gene.

The J gene is TRBJ1-4, the V gene TRBV28; 10 bases are shared with TRBD1. Germline CDR1 and CDR2: MDHEN and SYDVKM. The CDR3 is 15 residues long. The V and J ends lost 5 bases and 8 bases, in that order; junction bases with no gene match: 8. The CDR3 coding sequence is TGTGCCAGCAGTGTTACGGGACAGGGGAGGGAAAAACTGTTTTTT. This codes for CASSVTGQGREKLFF.

V gene TRBV5-6 combines with J gene TRBJ2-7; 8 bases map to TRBD1. This CDR3 has 15 amino acids. Germline V gives CDR1 SGHDT, CDR2 YYEEEE. V was pared by 4 bases and J by 3 bases, with 9 bases of the junction left unmatched. The CDR3 nucleotides read TGTGCCAGCAGCGGAAACTCAGGGGGCTTCTACGAGCAGTACTTC. It specifies CASSGNSGGFYEQYF.

This clone was detected only a few times. The J gene is TRBJ2-1, the V gene TRBV5-6, with D uncertain. This CDR3 region has 13 residues. Deletions cut 2 bases from V and 5 bases from J, with 8 bases between. Germline V gene lookup returns CDR1 SGHDT and CDR2 YYEEEE. The DNA for the CDR3 is TGTGCCAGCAGCTTACCTGCGGACAATGAGCAGTTCTTC. Translation: CASSLPADNEQFF.

CDR3 DNA sequence: TGCGCCAGCAGCCAAGACCGGGGCCTAAATGAGCAGTTCTTC. Translated, it gives CASSQDRGLNEQFF. This chain joins TRBV4-1 and TRBJ2-1; D possibly matches TRBD1 or TRBD2 (5 bases each). The CDR3 sequence is 14 residues long. V lost 0 bases and J 7 bases, leaving 10 bases between the germline ends. CDR1 and CDR2 from the germline V gene are MGHRA and YSYEKL.

The chain couples TRBV27 to TRBJ1-1; D ambiguous. Germline loops: CDR1 MNHEY, CDR2 SMNVEV (reference sequence). The CDR3 consists of 14 residues. The ends were cut back, 5 bases at V and 6 bases at J, with 16 bases in the middle. As DNA, the CDR3 is TGTGCCAGCAGTCCCATCCGAACAGTAGCTGAAGCTTTCTTT. This encodes CASSPIRTVAEAFF.

The rearrangement uses TRBV18 and TRBJ1-4; 7 nucleotides agree with TRBD1. Unmatched junction bases numbered 6, after V lost 6 bases and J lost 2 bases. The CDR3 covers 15 residues. Germline-derived CDR1 and CDR2 are KGHSH and LQKENI. Here the CDR3 DNA reads TGTGCCAGCTCCCCCGGGACAGAGACTAATGAAAAACTGTTTTTT. Its protein product is CASSPGTETNEKLFF.

For this clone: One end of the junction fails to match germline, which may point to a read error. The rearrangement links TRBV14 to TRBJ1-2; TRBD1 aligns across 8 bases. The CDR3 contains 17 residues. Germline V gives CDR1 SGHDN, CDR2 FVKESK. DNA of the CDR3: TGTGCCAGCAGCCAAGATTTAGGACAGGGAGATGACTATGGCCACACCTTC. This translates into CASSQDLGQGDDYGHTF.

This rearrangement joins TRBV19 to TRBJ2-1, with 11 bases matching TRBD2. With V trimmed by 8 bases and J by 4 bases, 10 bases remained unmatched. Germline V gene data show CDR1 as LNHDA and CDR2 as SQIVND (reference sequence). This CDR3 has 16 amino acids. The chain's CDR3 is CASGRQTSGGYNEQFF. CDR3 nucleotide sequence: TGTGCCAGTGGTCGCCAAACTAGCGGGGGTTACAATGAGCAGTTCTTC.

The rearrangement joins TRBV12-3 or TRBV12-4 to TRBJ1-1; tentative D call: TRBD1 (5 bases). The V and J ends lost 4 bases and 4 bases respectively, with 10 bases between them. The CDR3 is 13 amino acids. The CDR3: CASSSQGSTEAFF. The CDR3 bases are TGTGCCAGCAGTTCCCAGGGAAGCACTGAAGCTTTCTTT.

With respect to this clone: Other DNA variants within this sample encode the same CDR3. The CDR3 DNA reads as TGTGCCAGTAGCCAAGGGGCTGACACCCACACTGAAGCTTTCTTT. It is translated as CASSQGADTHTEAFF. The rearrangement uses TRBV9 and TRBJ1-1; weak D call: TRBD1 (5 bases). This CDR3 spans 15 amino acids. V gave up 8 bases and J gave up 3 bases, with 20 bases separating them. The germline gives CDR1 SGDLS, CDR2 YYNGEE.

The rearrangement links TRBV6-1 to TRBJ1-2; 9 bases line up with TRBD1. V shed 2 bases, J shed 1 base, and the junction held 5 bases outside the gene matches. The CDR3 loop spans 16 amino acids. Per the germline V gene, CDR1 is MNHNS and CDR2 is SASEGT. CDR3 sequence reads: CASSERGTGFNYGYTF. The CDR3 DNA reads TGTGCCAGCAGTGAAAGGGGGACAGGGTTTAACTATGGCTACACCTTC.

This clone was seen a few times. The genes are TRBV9 and TRBJ1-2; TRBD1 aligns across 9 bases. The CDR3 totals 15 residues. Germline-derived CDR1 and CDR2 are SGDLS and YYNGEE. The J segment lost 4 bases and the V segment lost 3 bases, leaving 7 bases of the junction unmatched. In DNA, the CDR3 is TGTGCCAGCAGCGCCCACAGGGGGCTCAGCTATGGCTACACCTTC. Translated, it gives CASSAHRGLSYGYTF.

The chain joins TRBV29-1 to TRBJ2-3; TRBD2 agrees at 8 bases. This CDR3 contains 14 residues. With V trimmed by 4 bases and J by 1 base, 4 bases remained unmatched. Germline assignment: CDR1 SQVTM and CDR2 ANQGSEA. The CDR3 DNA reads TGCAGCGTTGCGGGGGGGCGGGGCACAGATACGCAGTATTTT. It is translated as CSVAGGRGTDTQYF.

The chain combines TRBV7-3 with TRBJ2-2, with TRBD1 as a possible D gene (5 bases). CDR1 is SGHTA and CDR2 is FQGTGA in the germline V gene. V was cut by 5 bases and J by 1 base, with 8 bases left in between. This CDR3 has 14 amino acids. The CDR3 nucleotides are TGTGCCAGCAGCCGACAGTGGAACACCGGGGAGCTGTTTTTT. This codes for CASSRQWNTGELFF.

The genes are TRBV3-1 (or the pseudogene TRBV3-2) and TRBJ1-4; D gene uncertain. The ends were cut back, 1 base at V and 0 bases at J, with 9 bases in the middle. The germline V gene encodes CDR1 LGHDT and CDR2 YNNKEL (reference sequence). This CDR3 has 16 amino acids. CDR3 nucleotides: TGTGCCAGCAGCCAAGTTTGGCGCGCAACTAATGAAAAACTGTTTTTT. The encoded protein is CASSQVWRATNEKLFF.